This record covers a single TCR beta chain. Its antigen is unidentified. This entry comes from a study of shared clonotypes between healthy human individuals. The method was immunoSEQ multiplex PCR; TCRdb's version includes in-frame clones alone and lacks a portion of them. This sample has about 2 million clones, with about 95% found just once. Terminally differentiated effector memory CD45RA+ cells were left out of the naive CD8 fraction, which was CD45RO-negative and positively selected for CCR7. There are 15 residues in the CDR3. Germline-derived CDR1 and CDR2 are WSHSY and SAAADI. With 8 bases removed from V and 0 bases from J, the gap between germline ends came to 14 bases. Overall study findings and caveats: Naive CD4 clonotype sharing across several donors was about 5.3%.

This sequence was found in a man in his late teens or twenties in good health. This chain connects TRBV10-2 to TRBJ1-5; D is unclear. The sequenced sample consisted of naive CD8+ T cells sorted from blood. The CDR3 reads CASADDGYSNQPQHF. For the CDR3, the DNA is TGCGCCAGCGCAGACGACGGATATAGCAATCAGCCCCAGCATTTT.